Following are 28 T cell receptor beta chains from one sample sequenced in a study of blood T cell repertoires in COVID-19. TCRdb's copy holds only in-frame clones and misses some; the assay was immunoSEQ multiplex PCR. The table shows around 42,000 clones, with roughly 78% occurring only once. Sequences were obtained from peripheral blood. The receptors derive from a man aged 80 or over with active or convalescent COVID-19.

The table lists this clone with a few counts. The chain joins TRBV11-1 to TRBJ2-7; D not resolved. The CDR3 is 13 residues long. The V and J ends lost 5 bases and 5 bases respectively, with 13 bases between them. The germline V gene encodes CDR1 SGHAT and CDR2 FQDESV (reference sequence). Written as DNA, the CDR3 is TGTGCCAGCAGCACACGCCTTTTTGACGAGCAGTACTTC. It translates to CASSTRLFDEQYF.

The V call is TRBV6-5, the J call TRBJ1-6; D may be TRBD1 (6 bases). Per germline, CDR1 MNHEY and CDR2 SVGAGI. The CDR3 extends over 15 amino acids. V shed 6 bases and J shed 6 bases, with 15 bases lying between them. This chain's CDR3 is CASRRDNIANSPLHF. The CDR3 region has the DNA TGTGCCAGCAGACGGGACAATATCGCTAATTCACCCCTCCACTTT.

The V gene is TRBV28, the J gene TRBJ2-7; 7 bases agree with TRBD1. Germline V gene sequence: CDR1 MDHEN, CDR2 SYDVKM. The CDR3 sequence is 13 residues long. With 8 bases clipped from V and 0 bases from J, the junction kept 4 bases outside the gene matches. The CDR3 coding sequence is TGTGCCAGCGGCCCAGGGGGCTCCTACGAGCAGTACTTC. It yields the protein CASGPGGSYEQYF.

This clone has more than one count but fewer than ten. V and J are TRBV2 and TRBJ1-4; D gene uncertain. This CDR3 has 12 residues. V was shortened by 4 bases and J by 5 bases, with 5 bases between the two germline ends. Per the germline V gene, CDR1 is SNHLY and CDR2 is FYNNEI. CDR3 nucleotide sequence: TGTGCCAGCAGTGTACAGAATGAAAAACTGTTTTTT. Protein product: CASSVQNEKLFF. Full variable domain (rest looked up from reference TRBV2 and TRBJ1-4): EPEVTQTPSHQVTQMGQEVILRCVPISNHLYFYWYRQILGQKVEFLVSFYNNEISEKSEIFDDQFSVERPDGSNFTLKIRSTKLEDSAMYFCASSVQNEKLFFGSGTQLSVL.

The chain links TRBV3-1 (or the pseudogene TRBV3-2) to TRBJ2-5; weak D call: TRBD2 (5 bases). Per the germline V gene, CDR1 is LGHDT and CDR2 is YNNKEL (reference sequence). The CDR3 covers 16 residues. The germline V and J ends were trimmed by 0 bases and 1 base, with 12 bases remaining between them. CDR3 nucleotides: TGTGCCAGCAGCCAAGATACGGGGTCGAGCCAAGAGACCCAGTACTTC. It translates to CASSQDTGSSQETQYF.

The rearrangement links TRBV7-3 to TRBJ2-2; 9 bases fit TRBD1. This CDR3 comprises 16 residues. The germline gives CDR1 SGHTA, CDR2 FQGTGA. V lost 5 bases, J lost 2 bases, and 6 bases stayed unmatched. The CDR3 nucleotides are TGTGCCAGCAGCCGATGGACAGGGGCAAACACCGGGGAGCTGTTTTTT. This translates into CASSRWTGANTGELFF.

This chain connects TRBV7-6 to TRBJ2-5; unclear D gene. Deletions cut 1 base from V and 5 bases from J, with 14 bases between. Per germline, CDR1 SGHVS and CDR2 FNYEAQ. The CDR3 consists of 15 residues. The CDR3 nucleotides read TGTGCCAGCAGCTTAGTGTCGAGTCAGGTGGAGACCCAGTACTTC. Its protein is CASSLVSSQVETQYF.

The CDR3 coding sequence is TGTGCCAGCAGTTACGGGGGGACAGGGGACTTAGAGCAGTACTTC. Translating gives CASSYGGTGDLEQYF. V usage is TRBV6-5 and J usage is TRBJ2-7; TRBD1 matches 10 bases. V shed 2 bases, J shed 7 bases, and the junction held 8 bases outside the gene matches. In germline, CDR1 is MNHEY, CDR2 SVGAGI. The CDR3 totals 15 residues.

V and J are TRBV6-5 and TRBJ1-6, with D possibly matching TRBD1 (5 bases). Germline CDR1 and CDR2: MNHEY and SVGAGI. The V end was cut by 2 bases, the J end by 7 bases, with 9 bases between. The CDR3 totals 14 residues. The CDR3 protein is CASSYQGGNSPLHF. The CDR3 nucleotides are TGTGCCAGCAGTTACCAGGGTGGGAATTCACCCCTCCACTTT.

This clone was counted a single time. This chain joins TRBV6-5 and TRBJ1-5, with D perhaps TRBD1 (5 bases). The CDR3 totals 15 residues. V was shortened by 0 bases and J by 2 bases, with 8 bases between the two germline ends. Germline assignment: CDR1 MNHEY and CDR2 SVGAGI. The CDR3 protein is CASSYSGDRNQPQHF. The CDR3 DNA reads TGTGCCAGCAGTTACTCAGGGGATCGCAATCAGCCCCAGCATTTT.

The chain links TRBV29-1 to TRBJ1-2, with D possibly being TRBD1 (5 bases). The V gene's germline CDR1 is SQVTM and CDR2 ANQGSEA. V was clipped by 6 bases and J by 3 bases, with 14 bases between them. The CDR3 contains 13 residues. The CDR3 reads CSVENGADYGYTF. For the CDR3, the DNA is TGCAGCGTCGAAAATGGGGCGGACTATGGCTACACCTTC.

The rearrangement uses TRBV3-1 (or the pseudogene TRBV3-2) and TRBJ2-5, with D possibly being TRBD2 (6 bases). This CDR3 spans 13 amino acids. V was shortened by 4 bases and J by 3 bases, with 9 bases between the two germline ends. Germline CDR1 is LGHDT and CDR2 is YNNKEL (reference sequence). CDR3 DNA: TGTGCCAGCAGCCTACCGGGGGAAGAGACCCAGTACTTC. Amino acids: CASSLPGEETQYF.

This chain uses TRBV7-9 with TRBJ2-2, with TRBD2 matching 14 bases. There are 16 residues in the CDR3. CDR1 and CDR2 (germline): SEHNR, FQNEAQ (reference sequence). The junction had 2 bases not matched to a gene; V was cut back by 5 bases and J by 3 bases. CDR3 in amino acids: CASSKGLAGDTGELFF. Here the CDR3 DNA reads TGTGCCAGCAGCAAGGGACTAGCGGGGGACACCGGGGAGCTGTTTTTT.

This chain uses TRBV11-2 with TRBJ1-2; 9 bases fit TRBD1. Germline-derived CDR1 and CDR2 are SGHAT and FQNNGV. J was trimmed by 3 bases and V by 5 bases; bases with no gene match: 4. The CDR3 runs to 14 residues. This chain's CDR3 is CASSVGTGYYGYTF. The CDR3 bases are TGTGCCAGCAGCGTAGGGACAGGGTACTATGGCTACACCTTC.

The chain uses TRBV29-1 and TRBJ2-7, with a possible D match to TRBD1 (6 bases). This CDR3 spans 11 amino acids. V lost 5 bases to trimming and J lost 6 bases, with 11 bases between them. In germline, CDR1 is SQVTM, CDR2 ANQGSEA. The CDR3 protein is CSVYLRGEQYF. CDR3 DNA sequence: TGCAGCGTTTACCTCAGGGGCGAGCAGTACTTC.

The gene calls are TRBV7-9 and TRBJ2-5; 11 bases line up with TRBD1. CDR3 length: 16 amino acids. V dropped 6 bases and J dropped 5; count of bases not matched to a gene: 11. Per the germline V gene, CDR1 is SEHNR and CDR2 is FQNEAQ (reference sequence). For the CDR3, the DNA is TGTGCCAGCAGTCCCGGGACAGGGGGTCAGGTGGAGACCCAGTACTTC. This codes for CASSPGTGGQVETQYF.

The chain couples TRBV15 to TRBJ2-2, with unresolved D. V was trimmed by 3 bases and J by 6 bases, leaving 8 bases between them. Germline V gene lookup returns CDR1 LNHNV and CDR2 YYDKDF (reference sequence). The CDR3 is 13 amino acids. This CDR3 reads CATSSPRSGELFF. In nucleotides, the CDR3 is TGTGCCACCAGCAGTCCCAGGTCCGGGGAGCTGTTTTTT.

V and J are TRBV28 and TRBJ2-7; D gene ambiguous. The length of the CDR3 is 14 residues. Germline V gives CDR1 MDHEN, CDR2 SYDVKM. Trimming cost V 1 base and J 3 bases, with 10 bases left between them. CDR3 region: CASSLSNFLYEQYF. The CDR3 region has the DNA TGTGCCAGCAGTTTATCAAACTTCCTCTACGAGCAGTACTTC.

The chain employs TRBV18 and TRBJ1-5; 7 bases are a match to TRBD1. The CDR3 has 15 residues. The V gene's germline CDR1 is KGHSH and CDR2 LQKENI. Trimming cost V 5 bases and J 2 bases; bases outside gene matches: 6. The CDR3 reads CASSMTGTGNQPQHF. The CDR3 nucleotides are TGTGCCAGCTCAATGACCGGGACAGGCAATCAGCCCCAGCATTTT. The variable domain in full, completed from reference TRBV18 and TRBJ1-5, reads NAGVMQNPRHLVRRRGQEARLRCSPMKGHSHVYWYRQLPEEGLKFMVYLQKENIIDESGMPKERFSAEFPKEGPSILRIQQVVRGDSAAYFCASSMTGTGNQPQHFGDGTRLSIL.

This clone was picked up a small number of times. The CDR3 region has the DNA TGTGCCAGCAGCCTCGGGGTTTCGAATGAGCAGTTCTTC. Amino acid sequence: CASSLGVSNEQFF. The V and J genes are TRBV4-2 and TRBJ2-1, with D possibly matching TRBD2 (5 bases). The V and J ends lost 4 bases and 7 bases respectively, with 11 bases between them. The germline V gene encodes CDR1 LGHNA and CDR2 YNFKEQ. The CDR3 totals 13 residues.

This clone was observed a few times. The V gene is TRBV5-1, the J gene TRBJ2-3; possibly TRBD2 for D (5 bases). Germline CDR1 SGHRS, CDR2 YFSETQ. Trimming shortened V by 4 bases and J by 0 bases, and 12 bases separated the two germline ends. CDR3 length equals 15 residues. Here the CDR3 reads CASSRDGDSTDTQYF. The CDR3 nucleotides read TGCGCCAGCAGCCGCGACGGGGATAGCACAGATACGCAGTATTTT.

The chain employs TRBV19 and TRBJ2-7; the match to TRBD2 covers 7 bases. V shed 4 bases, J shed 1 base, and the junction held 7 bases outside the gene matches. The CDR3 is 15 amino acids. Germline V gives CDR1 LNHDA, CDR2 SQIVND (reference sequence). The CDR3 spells CASSKTSDSSYEQYF. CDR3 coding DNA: TGTGCCAGTAGTAAAACTAGCGATTCGTCCTACGAGCAGTACTTC.

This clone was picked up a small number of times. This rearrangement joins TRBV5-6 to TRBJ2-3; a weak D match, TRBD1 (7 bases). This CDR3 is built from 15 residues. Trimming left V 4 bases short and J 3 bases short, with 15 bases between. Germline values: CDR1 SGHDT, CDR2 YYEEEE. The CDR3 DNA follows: TGTGCCAGCAGCCCAGGGGGGATGGAAACAGATACGCAGTATTTT. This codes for CASSPGGMETDTQYF.

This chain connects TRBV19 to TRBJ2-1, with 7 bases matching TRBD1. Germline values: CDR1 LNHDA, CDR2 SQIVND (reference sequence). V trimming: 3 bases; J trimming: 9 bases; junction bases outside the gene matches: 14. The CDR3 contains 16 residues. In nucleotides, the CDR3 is TGTGCCAGTAGTATTTGGGGAAAGACAGGGTCGACTGAGCAGTTCTTC. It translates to CASSIWGKTGSTEQFF.

CDR3 loop: CASSFGTGPSNSPLHF. For the CDR3, the DNA is TGTGCCAGCAGCTTCGGGACAGGGCCTTCGAATTCACCCCTCCACTTT. The gene calls are TRBV11-2 and TRBJ1-6, with TRBD1 matching 9 bases. With 3 bases clipped from V and 7 bases from J, the junction kept 7 bases outside the gene matches. This CDR3 is 16 amino acids long. Germline V lookup: CDR1 SGHAT, CDR2 FQNNGV. The full variable domain, with the rest looked up from reference TRBV11-2 and TRBJ1-6, is EAGVAQSPRYKIIEKRQSVAFWCNPISGHATLYWYQQILGQGPKLLIQFQNNGVVDDSQLPKDRFSAERLKGVDSTLKIQPAKLEDSAVYLCASSFGTGPSNSPLHFGNGTRLTVT.

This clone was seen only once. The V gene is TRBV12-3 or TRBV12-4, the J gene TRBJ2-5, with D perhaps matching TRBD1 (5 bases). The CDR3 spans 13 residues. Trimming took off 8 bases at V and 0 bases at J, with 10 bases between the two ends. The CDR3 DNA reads TGTGCCAGCTCAGGGCAGAACCAAGAGACCCAGTACTTC. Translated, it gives CASSGQNQETQYF.

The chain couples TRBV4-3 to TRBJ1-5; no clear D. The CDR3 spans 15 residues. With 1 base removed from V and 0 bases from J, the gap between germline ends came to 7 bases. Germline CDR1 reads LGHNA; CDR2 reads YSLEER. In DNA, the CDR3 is TGCGCCAGCAGCCAAGTTGCGGGTAGCAATCAGCCCCAGCATTTT. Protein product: CASSQVAGSNQPQHF.

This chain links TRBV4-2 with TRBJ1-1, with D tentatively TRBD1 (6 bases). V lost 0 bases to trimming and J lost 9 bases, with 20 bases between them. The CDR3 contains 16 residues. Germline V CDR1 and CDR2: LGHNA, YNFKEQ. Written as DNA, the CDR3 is TGTGCCAGCAGCCAAGATTTAGGCCAACAGGGAAAGAAAGCTTTCTTT. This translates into CASSQDLGQQGKKAFF.